This T cell receptor beta chain was sequenced for a study of tumor-infiltrating lymphocytes in oesophageal squamous cell carcinoma. Germline values: CDR1 SEHNR, CDR2 FQNEAQ (reference sequence). V lost 4 bases to trimming and J lost 5 bases, with 8 bases between them. This CDR3 region has 12 residues. In this sample, this clonotype turned up a few times. TCRdb reanalysed the PCR reads using MiXCR and keeps one entry per CDR3 protein. The sample has 15,000 to 20,000 distinct CDR3 sequences, less than 50% seen once. The sequencing sample was made of normal esophageal tissue next to the tumor. The clonotype originates from a female donor with esophageal squamous cell carcinoma. V gene TRBV7-9 combines with J gene TRBJ2-5; D ambiguous. CDR3 loop: CASSSIGETQYF. The CDR3 DNA follows: TGTGCCAGCAGCTCCATCGGGGAGACCCAGTACTTC.